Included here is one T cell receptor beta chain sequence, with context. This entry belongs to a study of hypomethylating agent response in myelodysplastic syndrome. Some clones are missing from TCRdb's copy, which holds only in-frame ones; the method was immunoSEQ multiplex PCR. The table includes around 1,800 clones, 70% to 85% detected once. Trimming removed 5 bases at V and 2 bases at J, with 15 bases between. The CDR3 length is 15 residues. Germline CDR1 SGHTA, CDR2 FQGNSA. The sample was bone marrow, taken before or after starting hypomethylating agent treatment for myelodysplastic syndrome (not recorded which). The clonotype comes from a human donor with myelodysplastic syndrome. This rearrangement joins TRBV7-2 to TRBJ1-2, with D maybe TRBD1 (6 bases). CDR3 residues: CASSAGGGRNYGYTF. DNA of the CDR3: TGTGCCAGCAGCGCAGGAGGGGGGCGCAACTATGGCTACACCTTC.